This entry lists 13 T cell receptor beta chains sequenced from one sample in a study of T cells in pancreatic ductal adenocarcinoma. Only in-frame clones appear in the TCRdb table, and some are missing; sequencing was by immunoSEQ multiplex PCR. The sample lists around 94,000 clones; nearly 95% were seen once. Surgery without prior neoadjuvant therapy was the treatment of the selected pancreatic ductal adenocarcinoma patients. Sequences were obtained from PBMCs. These receptors all come from a human donor with pancreatic ductal adenocarcinoma.

The chain links TRBV28 to TRBJ2-1; D may be TRBD2 (6 bases). Germline CDR1 reads MDHEN; CDR2 reads SYDVKM. CDR3 length: 14 amino acids. V was pared by 2 bases and J by 6 bases, with 11 bases between. Here the CDR3 reads CASSLRDSLNEQFF. The CDR3, as DNA: TGTGCCAGCAGTTTAAGGGACTCTCTCAATGAGCAGTTCTTC. The full variable domain, rest sourced from reference TRBV28 and TRBJ2-1, is DVKVTQSSRYLVKRTGEKVFLECVQDMDHENMFWYRQDPGLGLRLIYFSYDVKMKEKGDIPEGYSVSREKKERFSLILESASTNQTSMYLCASSLRDSLNEQFFGPGTRLTVL.

V is TRBV28 and J is TRBJ2-7; D is ambiguous. This CDR3 has 13 residues. Germline V gene data show CDR1 as MDHEN and CDR2 as SYDVKM. The V gene lost 3 bases and the J gene lost 1 base, with 7 bases spanning the gap. The CDR3 loop reads CASSFGPSYEQYF. CDR3 in DNA: TGTGCCAGCAGTTTCGGTCCGTCCTACGAGCAGTACTTC. Supplemented by reference TRBV28 and TRBJ2-7, the full variable domain reads DVKVTQSSRYLVKRTGEKVFLECVQDMDHENMFWYRQDPGLGLRLIYFSYDVKMKEKGDIPEGYSVSREKKERFSLILESASTNQTSMYLCASSFGPSYEQYFGPGTRLTVT.

The chain has TRBV10-3 and TRBJ2-5; D is unclear. Germline V gives CDR1 ENHRY, CDR2 SYGVKD. The CDR3 is 12 amino acids. The V end lost 9 bases, the J end lost 2 bases, and 10 bases lay between the germline ends. This CDR3 is CAIGSRQETQYF. The CDR3 nucleotides read TGTGCCATTGGGTCCAGGCAAGAGACCCAGTACTTC.

This sequence joins TRBV11-3 and TRBJ2-5, with D tentatively TRBD1 (6 bases). Trimming stripped 5 bases from V and 5 bases from J, with 15 bases between. Looked up from germline, CDR1 is SGHNT and CDR2 is YENEEA. This CDR3 contains 14 residues. The CDR3: CASSPGADRETQYF. DNA of the CDR3: TGTGCCAGCAGCCCAGGGGCAGATAGGGAGACCCAGTACTTC.

The chain combines TRBV7-9 with TRBJ1-4; 9 positions agree with TRBD1. This CDR3 has 14 residues. The germline V gene has CDR1 SEHNR and CDR2 FQNEAQ (reference sequence). V lost 5 bases to trimming and J lost 6 bases; unmatched junction nucleotides: 4. The CDR3 DNA reads as TGTGCCAGCAGCGGGGGACAGGGCGATGAAAAACTGTTTTTT. Protein sequence: CASSGGQGDEKLFF.

In this sample, this clone turned up once. V usage is TRBV7-8 and J usage is TRBJ2-3, with TRBD2 as a possible D gene (6 bases). The germline CDR1 and CDR2 sequences are SGHVS and FQNEAQ. V lost 9 bases and J lost 4, with 17 bases in between. This CDR3 is 14 amino acids long. CDR3 nucleotides: TGTGCCAGTTACCGGGCGGGGCAGGCAGATACGCAGTATTTT. Protein sequence: CASYRAGQADTQYF.

The chain joins TRBV6-4 to TRBJ2-6; D unresolved. Trimming left V 2 bases short and J 2 bases short, with 4 bases between. The germline V gene encodes CDR1 MRHNA and CDR2 SNTAGT. The CDR3 is made up of 14 amino acids. CDR3 residues: CASSDTAGANVLTF. DNA for the CDR3: TGTGCCAGCAGTGACACAGCTGGGGCCAACGTCCTGACTTTC.

The chain has TRBV5-4 and TRBJ2-5; 9 positions agree with TRBD1. Losses at the gene ends were 4 bases for V and 5 bases for J; bases not matched to a gene: 9. The germline V gene encodes CDR1 SGHNT and CDR2 YYREEE (reference sequence). The CDR3 contains 15 residues. The CDR3 region is CASSLGQGIRETQYF. The CDR3 DNA reads TGTGCCAGCAGCCTGGGACAGGGTATTAGGGAGACCCAGTACTTC.

This chain connects TRBV7-9 to TRBJ1-4; 9 bases are a match to TRBD1. J was trimmed by 7 bases and V by 5 bases; bases with no gene match: 5. This CDR3 has 14 amino acids. Per germline, CDR1 SEHNR and CDR2 FQNEAQ (reference sequence). The CDR3 protein is CASSHGQGSEKLFF. CDR3 DNA: TGTGCCAGCAGCCATGGACAGGGGAGTGAAAAACTGTTTTTT.

J is TRBJ2-7 and V is TRBV6-1, with D uncertain. The V gene's germline CDR1 is MNHNS and CDR2 SASEGT. The CDR3 extends over 12 amino acids. Trimming removed 5 bases from V and 6 bases from J, with 11 bases in between. The CDR3 reads CASSRKEFEQYF. In DNA form, the CDR3 reads TGTGCCAGCAGTCGAAAGGAGTTCGAGCAGTACTTC.

The genes are TRBV6-1 and TRBJ1-3; unclear D gene. The length of the CDR3 is 15 residues. CDR1 MNHNS and CDR2 SASEGT come from the germline V gene. The germline V and J ends were trimmed by 1 base and 2 bases, with 9 bases remaining between them. The CDR3 here is CASSEDSYAGNTIYF. Here the CDR3 DNA reads TGTGCCAGCAGTGAAGACTCCTACGCTGGAAACACCATATATTTT.

This clone was seen just once. V usage is TRBV7-2 and J usage is TRBJ1-4; a possible D gene is TRBD1 (6 bases). V dropped 4 bases and J dropped 4 bases, with 10 bases sitting between them. This CDR3 is 14 amino acids long. The germline V gene has CDR1 SGHTA and CDR2 FQGNSA. The CDR3 protein is CASSWGHRNEKLFF. The CDR3 nucleotides read TGTGCCAGCAGCTGGGGACACCGTAATGAAAAACTGTTTTTT.

The J gene is TRBJ2-1, the V gene TRBV7-9; weak D call: TRBD1 (7 bases). Trimming took off 3 bases at V and 10 bases at J, with 10 bases between the two ends. CDR1 SEHNR and CDR2 FQNEAQ come from the germline V gene (reference sequence). The CDR3 is 12 residues long. CDR3 residues: CASSLQGGEQFF. CDR3 bases: TGTGCCAGCAGCTTGCAGGGGGGCGAGCAGTTCTTC.